One and the same sample provided the 14 T cell receptor beta chains below, sequenced in a study of cytomegalovirus exposure and HLA in healthy donors. Libraries were prepared by immunoSEQ multiplex PCR; TCRdb keeps only in-frame clonotypes and omits some of them. Of about 160,000 clones in the sample, roughly 83% are singletons; the top ten hold about 10%. Sequencing was performed on PBMCs. Receptors originate from a man aged 30 to 45 in good health and CMV-seropositive.

This clone was picked up one time. This sample includes further DNA sequences coding for the same CDR3. This chain uses TRBV7-2 with TRBJ1-5; D possibly corresponds to TRBD1 (5 bases). Deletions cut 4 bases from V and 5 bases from J, with 9 bases between. CDR3 size: 13 residues. Looked up from germline, CDR1 is SGHTA and CDR2 is FQGNSA. The CDR3 DNA is TGTGCCAGCAGCTCGGGGGGGGATCAGCCCCAGCATTTT. Its translation is CASSSGGDQPQHF. The whole variable domain, filled in from reference TRBV7-2 and TRBJ1-5, reads GAGVSQSPSNKVTEKGKDVELRCDPISGHTALYWYRQSLGQGLEFLIYFQGNSAPDKSGLPSDRFSAERTGGSVSTLTIQRTQQEDSAVYLCASSSGGDQPQHFGDGTRLSIL.

The chain has TRBV5-5 and TRBJ1-1; D call uncertain. The CDR3 is 15 amino acids. CDR1 SGHKS and CDR2 YYEKEE come from the germline V gene (reference sequence). The germline V and J ends were trimmed by 0 bases and 3 bases, with 12 bases remaining between them. CDR3 region: CASSLADRRYTEAFF. The CDR3 nucleotides are TGTGCCAGCAGCTTGGCAGATCGGAGATACACTGAAGCTTTCTTT. The full variable domain, in which reference TRBV5-5 and TRBJ1-1 provide the parts outside the CDR3, is DAGVTQSPTHLIKTRGQQVTLRCSPISGHKSVSWYQQVLGQGPQFIFQYYEKEERGRGNFPDRFSARQFPNYSSELNVNALLLGDSALYLCASSLADRRYTEAFFGQGTRLTVV.

Comment on this clone: This same CDR3 is encoded by further DNA sequences in the sample. The chain couples TRBV7-8 to TRBJ2-5; 8 bases fit TRBD2. V was clipped by 1 base and J by 4 bases; unmatched bases: 2. Germline V lookup: CDR1 SGHVS, CDR2 FQNEAQ. The CDR3 sequence is 14 residues long. CDR3 sequence: CASSLGLAGETQYF. DNA of the CDR3: TGTGCCAGCAGCTTAGGGCTAGCGGGAGAGACCCAGTACTTC.

The rearrangement joins TRBV4-2 to TRBJ2-7; 8 positions agree with TRBD2. J was trimmed by 2 bases and V by 2 bases; bases with no gene match: 8. Germline V lookup: CDR1 LGHNA, CDR2 YNFKEQ. CDR3 length: 16 amino acids. The CDR3 nucleotides are TGTGCCAGCAGCCAAAGCGGGACTAGGTCCACCTACGAGCAGTACTTC. Its protein is CASSQSGTRSTYEQYF.

This chain uses TRBV28 with TRBJ2-7; D unclear. V shed 7 bases and J shed 3 bases, with 7 bases lying between them. Germline V CDR1 and CDR2: MDHEN, SYDVKM. The CDR3 extends over 11 amino acids. The CDR3 DNA reads TGTGCCAGCACCCACAGCTACGAGCAGTACTTC. Translation gives CASTHSYEQYF.

The gene calls are TRBV27 and TRBJ2-3, with TRBD2 matching 7 bases. Germline V gives CDR1 MNHEY, CDR2 SMNVEV (reference sequence). The junction had 7 bases not matched to a gene; V was cut back by 5 bases and J by 2 bases. This CDR3 contains 15 residues. CDR3 nucleotides: TGTGCCAGCAGTACGCTTCGGGACTACACAGATACGCAGTATTTT. Translating gives CASSTLRDYTDTQYF.

The chain carries TRBV30 and TRBJ1-5, with a possible D match to TRBD1 (6 bases). Germline CDR1 is GTSNPN and CDR2 is SVGIG (reference sequence). The CDR3 contains 15 residues. V lost 3 bases and J lost 1, with 13 bases in between. Here the CDR3 reads CAWSRIDRSNQPQHF. The DNA for the CDR3 is TGTGCCTGGAGCCGTATCGACAGGAGCAATCAGCCCCAGCATTTT.

V usage is TRBV6-5 and J usage is TRBJ2-4, with 8 bases identical to TRBD2. The CDR3 runs to 13 residues. V lost 4 bases to trimming and J lost 7 bases; unmatched junction nucleotides: 3. CDR1 is MNHEY and CDR2 is SVGAGI in the germline V gene. CDR3 nucleotide sequence: TGTGCCAGCAGTTGGGCGGGGGGCAACATTCAGTACTTC. This gives the protein CASSWAGGNIQYF.

This chain joins TRBV30 and TRBJ1-4, with TRBD1 as a possible D gene (6 bases). This CDR3 comprises 15 residues. Per germline, CDR1 GTSNPN and CDR2 SVGIG (reference sequence). Trimming stripped 0 bases from V and 5 bases from J, with 13 bases between. The CDR3 region has the DNA TGTGCCTGGAGTGTCCCGACAGGCGGAAATGAAAAACTGTTTTTT. Its translation: CAWSVPTGGNEKLFF. Based on the CDR3 plus reference TRBV30 and TRBJ1-4, the full variable domain is SQTIHQWPATLVQPVGSPLSLECTVEGTSNPNLYWYRQAAGRGLQLLFYSVGIGQISSEVPQNLSASRPQDRQFILSSKKLLLSDSGFYLCAWSVPTGGNEKLFFGSGTQLSVL.

V usage is TRBV28 and J usage is TRBJ2-4; D perhaps matches TRBD1 (8 bases). Germline CDR1 is MDHEN and CDR2 is SYDVKM. Trimming pared 2 bases from V and 4 bases from J, leaving 21 bases between. This CDR3 comprises 18 residues. The CDR3 loop reads CASSLPPTGGGAKNIQYF. The CDR3 nucleotides read TGTGCCAGCAGTTTACCGCCCACAGGGGGGGGAGCGAAAAACATTCAGTACTTC. Full variable domain (rest looked up from reference TRBV28 and TRBJ2-4): DVKVTQSSRYLVKRTGEKVFLECVQDMDHENMFWYRQDPGLGLRLIYFSYDVKMKEKGDIPEGYSVSREKKERFSLILESASTNQTSMYLCASSLPPTGGGAKNIQYFGAGTRLSVL.

CDR3 region: CASSAQEGGRTEAFF. Written as DNA, the CDR3 is TGTGCCAGCTCAGCCCAGGAGGGAGGGCGCACTGAAGCTTTCTTT. The chain carries TRBV18 and TRBJ1-1, with unresolved D. Germline V gene data show CDR1 as KGHSH and CDR2 as LQKENI. CDR3 size: 15 residues. V was trimmed by 5 bases and J by 4 bases, leaving 17 bases between them. Full variable domain (rest looked up from reference TRBV18 and TRBJ1-1): NAGVMQNPRHLVRRRGQEARLRCSPMKGHSHVYWYRQLPEEGLKFMVYLQKENIIDESGMPKERFSAEFPKEGPSILRIQQVVRGDSAAYFCASSAQEGGRTEAFFGQGTRLTVV.

The chain uses TRBV5-1 and TRBJ2-2; 7 bases agree with TRBD1. Germline values: CDR1 SGHRS, CDR2 YFSETQ. The CDR3 is 16 amino acids. V lost 3 bases and J lost 4; bases outside the gene matches: 9. In DNA, the CDR3 is TGCGCCAGCAGCTACCCCCGGGACAGATTCACCGGGGAGCTGTTTTTT. This sequence encodes CASSYPRDRFTGELFF. Full variable domain (remainder filled in from reference TRBV5-1 and TRBJ2-2): KAGVTQTPRYLIKTRGQQVTLSCSPISGHRSVSWYQQTPGQGLQFLFEYFSETQRNKGNFPGRFSGRQFSNSRSEMNVSTLELGDSALYLCASSYPRDRFTGELFFGEGSRLTVL.

The rearrangement uses TRBV6-6 and TRBJ2-5; D is ambiguous. Per the germline V gene, CDR1 is MNHNY and CDR2 is SVGAGI (reference sequence). Between the trimmed V and J ends, which lost 7 bases and 3 bases, there was a span of 12 bases. The length of the CDR3 is 13 residues. CDR3 DNA sequence: TGTGCCAGCACATCTCGGGTTGAAGAGACCCAGTACTTC. This codes for CASTSRVEETQYF.

The rearrangement uses TRBV2 and TRBJ1-4; weak D call: TRBD1 (5 bases). The CDR3 contains 11 residues. The ends were cut back, 4 bases at V and 10 bases at J, with 7 bases in the middle. CDR1 is SNHLY, CDR2 FYNNEI, per germline. For the CDR3, the DNA is TGTGCCAGCAGTGTTAGGGGAAAACTGTTTTTT. Its protein is CASSVRGKLFF.